The following is a T cell receptor (beta chain) sequence with its context. This sample is drawn from a study of blood T cell repertoires in COVID-19. Assay used: immunoSEQ multiplex PCR; TCRdb lists only in-frame clones, some missing. The sample contains approximately 260,000 clones, 82% of which appear only once. The V gene lost 7 bases and the J gene lost 0 bases, with 13 bases spanning the gap. This CDR3 has 13 amino acids. The germline V gene encodes CDR1 GTSNPN and CDR2 SVGIG (reference sequence). Sequencing was done on a sample of peripheral blood. The chain combines TRBV30 with TRBJ2-7, with D possibly matching TRBD1 (7 bases). The receptor's source is a woman aged 55-69 years with active or convalescent COVID-19. The CDR3 coding sequence is TGTGCCTTAGCGCGGGACAGCTCCTACGAGCAGTACTTC. This translates into CALARDSSYEQYF.